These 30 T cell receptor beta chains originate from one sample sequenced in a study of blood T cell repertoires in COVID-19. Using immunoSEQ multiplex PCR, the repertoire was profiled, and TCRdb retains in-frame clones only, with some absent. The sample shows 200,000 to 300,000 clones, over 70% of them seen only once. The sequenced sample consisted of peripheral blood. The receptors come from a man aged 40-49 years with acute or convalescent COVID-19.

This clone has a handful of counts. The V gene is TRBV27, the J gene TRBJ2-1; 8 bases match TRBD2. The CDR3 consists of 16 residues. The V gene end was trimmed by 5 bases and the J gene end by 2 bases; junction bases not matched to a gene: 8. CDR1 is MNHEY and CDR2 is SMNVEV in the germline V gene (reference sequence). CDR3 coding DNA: TGTGCCAGCAGTATCCGGGGTAGCGGGACCTACAATGAGCAGTTCTTC. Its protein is CASSIRGSGTYNEQFF.

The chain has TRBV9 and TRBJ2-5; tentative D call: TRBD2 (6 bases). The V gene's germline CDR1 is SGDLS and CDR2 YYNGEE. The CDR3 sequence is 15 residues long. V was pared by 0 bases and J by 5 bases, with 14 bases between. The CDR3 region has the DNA TGTGCCAGCAGCGTAGGTGTGGCGGGGTTGGAGACCCAGTACTTC. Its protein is CASSVGVAGLETQYF.

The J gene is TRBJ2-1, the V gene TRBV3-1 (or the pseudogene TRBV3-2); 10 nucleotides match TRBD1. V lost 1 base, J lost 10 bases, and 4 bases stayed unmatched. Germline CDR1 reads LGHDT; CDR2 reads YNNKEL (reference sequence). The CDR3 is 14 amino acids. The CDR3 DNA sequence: TGTGCCAGCAGCCAAGCGGGACAGGGGTACGAGCAGTTCTTC. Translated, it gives CASSQAGQGYEQFF.

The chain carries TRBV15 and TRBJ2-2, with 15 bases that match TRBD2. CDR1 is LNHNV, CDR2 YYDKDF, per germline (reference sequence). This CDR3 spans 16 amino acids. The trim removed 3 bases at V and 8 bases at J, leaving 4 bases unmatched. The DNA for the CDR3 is TGTGCCACCAGCAGGGGACTAGCGGGAGGATGGGGGGAGCTGTTTTTT. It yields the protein CATSRGLAGGWGELFF.

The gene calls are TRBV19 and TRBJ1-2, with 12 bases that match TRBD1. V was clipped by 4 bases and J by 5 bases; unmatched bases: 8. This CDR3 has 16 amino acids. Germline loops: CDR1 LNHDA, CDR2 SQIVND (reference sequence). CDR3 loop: CASSTIPGQGAYGYTF. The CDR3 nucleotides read TGTGCCAGTAGTACGATCCCGGGACAGGGGGCGTATGGCTACACCTTC.

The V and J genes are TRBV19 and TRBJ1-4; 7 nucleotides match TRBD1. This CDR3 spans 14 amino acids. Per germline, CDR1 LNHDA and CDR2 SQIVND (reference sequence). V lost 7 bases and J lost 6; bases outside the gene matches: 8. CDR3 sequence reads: CASMEGTADEKLFF. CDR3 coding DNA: TGTGCCAGTATGGAGGGGACAGCCGATGAAAAACTGTTTTTT.

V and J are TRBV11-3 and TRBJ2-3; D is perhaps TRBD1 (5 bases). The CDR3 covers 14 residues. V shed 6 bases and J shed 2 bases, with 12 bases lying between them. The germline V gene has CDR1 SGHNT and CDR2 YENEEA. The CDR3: CASSRQSSTDTQYF. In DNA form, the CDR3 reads TGTGCCAGCAGTCGACAGTCTTCCACAGATACGCAGTATTTT.

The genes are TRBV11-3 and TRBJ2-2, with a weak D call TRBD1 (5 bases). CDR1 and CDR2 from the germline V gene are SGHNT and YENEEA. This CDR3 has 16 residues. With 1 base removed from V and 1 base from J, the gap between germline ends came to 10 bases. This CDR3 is CASSLVGVGNTGELFF. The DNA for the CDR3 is TGTGCCAGCAGCTTAGTAGGGGTTGGGAACACCGGGGAGCTGTTTTTT.

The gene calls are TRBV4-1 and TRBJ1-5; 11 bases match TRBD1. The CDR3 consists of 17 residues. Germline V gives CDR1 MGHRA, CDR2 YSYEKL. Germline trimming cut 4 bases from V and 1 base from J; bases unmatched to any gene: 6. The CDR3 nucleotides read TGCGCCAGCAGCCCAGGACAGGGGGCGGGAAGCAATCAGCCCCAGCATTTT. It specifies CASSPGQGAGSNQPQHF.

The CDR3 region is CASRRDILTDTQYF. CDR3 coding DNA: TGTGCCAGCCGCCGGGACATACTCACAGATACGCAGTATTTT. V usage is TRBV13 and J usage is TRBJ2-3, with a possible D match to TRBD1 (6 bases). V gave up 8 bases and J gave up 2 bases, with 14 bases separating them. CDR1 is PRHDT, CDR2 FYEKMQ, per germline (reference sequence). CDR3 length: 14 residues.

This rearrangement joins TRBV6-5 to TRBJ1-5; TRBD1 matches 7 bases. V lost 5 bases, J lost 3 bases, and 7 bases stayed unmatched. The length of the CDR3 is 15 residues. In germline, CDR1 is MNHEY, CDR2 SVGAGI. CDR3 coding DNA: TGTGCCAGCAGTACTATGGGACAGAACAATCAGCCCCAGCATTTT. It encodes CASSTMGQNNQPQHF.

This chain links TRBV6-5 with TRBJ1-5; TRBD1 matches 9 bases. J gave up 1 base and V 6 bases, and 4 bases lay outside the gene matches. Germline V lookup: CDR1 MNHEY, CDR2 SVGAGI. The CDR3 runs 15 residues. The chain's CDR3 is CASRAGTGSNQPQHF. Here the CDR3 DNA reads TGTGCCAGCAGAGCCGGGACAGGGAGCAATCAGCCCCAGCATTTT.

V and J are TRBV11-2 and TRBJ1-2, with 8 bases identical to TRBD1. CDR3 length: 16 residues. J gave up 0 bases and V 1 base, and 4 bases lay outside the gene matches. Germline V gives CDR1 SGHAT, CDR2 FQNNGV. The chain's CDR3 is CASSLGPDRANYGYTF. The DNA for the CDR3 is TGTGCCAGCAGCTTAGGCCCGGACAGGGCTAACTATGGCTACACCTTC.

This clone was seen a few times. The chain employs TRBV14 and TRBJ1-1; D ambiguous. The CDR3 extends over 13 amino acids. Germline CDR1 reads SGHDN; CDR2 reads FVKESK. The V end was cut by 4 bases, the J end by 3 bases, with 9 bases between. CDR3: CASSLEEHTEAFF. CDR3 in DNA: TGTGCCAGCAGCCTGGAGGAGCACACTGAAGCTTTCTTT.

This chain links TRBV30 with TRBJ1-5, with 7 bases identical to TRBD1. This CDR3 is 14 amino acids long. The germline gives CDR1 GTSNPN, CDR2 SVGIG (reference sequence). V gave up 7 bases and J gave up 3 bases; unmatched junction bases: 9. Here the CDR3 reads CASGHGTVNQPQHF. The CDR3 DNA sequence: TGTGCCTCCGGACATGGGACAGTCAATCAGCCCCAGCATTTT.

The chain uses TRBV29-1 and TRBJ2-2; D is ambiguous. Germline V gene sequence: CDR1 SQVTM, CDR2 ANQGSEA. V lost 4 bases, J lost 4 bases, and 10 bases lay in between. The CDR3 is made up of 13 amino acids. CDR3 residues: CSVAVAVTGELFF. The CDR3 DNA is TGCAGCGTTGCAGTAGCTGTCACCGGGGAGCTGTTTTTT.

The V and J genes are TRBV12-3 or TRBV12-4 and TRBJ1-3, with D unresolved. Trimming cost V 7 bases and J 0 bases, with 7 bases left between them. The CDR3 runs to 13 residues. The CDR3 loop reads CASNRDSGNTIYF. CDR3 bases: TGTGCCAGCAATCGGGACTCTGGAAACACCATATATTTT.

The CDR3 protein is CASSQGFEGYTF. The CDR3 coding sequence is TGTGCCAGCAGCCAGGGCTTTGAGGGCTACACCTTC. This chain links TRBV3-1 (or the pseudogene TRBV3-2) with TRBJ1-2, with no clear D. CDR3 length: 12 amino acids. The germline V gene encodes CDR1 LGHDT and CDR2 YNNKEL (reference sequence). V was clipped by 3 bases and J by 8 bases, with 10 bases between them.

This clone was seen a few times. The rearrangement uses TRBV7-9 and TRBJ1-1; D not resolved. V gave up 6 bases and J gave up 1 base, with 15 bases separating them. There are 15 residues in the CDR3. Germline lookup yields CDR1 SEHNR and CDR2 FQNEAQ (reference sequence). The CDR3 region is CASSFTGAENTEAFF. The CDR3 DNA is TGTGCCAGCAGTTTCACTGGAGCAGAGAACACTGAAGCTTTCTTT.

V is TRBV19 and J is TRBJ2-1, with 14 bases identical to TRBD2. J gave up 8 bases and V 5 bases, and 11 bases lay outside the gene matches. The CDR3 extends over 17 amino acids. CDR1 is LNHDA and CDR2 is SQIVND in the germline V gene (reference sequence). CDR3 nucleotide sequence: TGTGCCAGTAGTGGCAGGCAGGGGACTAGCGGGAGTTATGAGCAGTTCTTC. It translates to CASSGRQGTSGSYEQFF.

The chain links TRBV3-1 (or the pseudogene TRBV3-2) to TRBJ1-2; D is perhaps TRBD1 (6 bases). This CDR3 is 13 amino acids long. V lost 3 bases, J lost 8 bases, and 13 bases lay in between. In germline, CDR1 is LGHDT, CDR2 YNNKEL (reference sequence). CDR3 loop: CASSHKTGNGYTF. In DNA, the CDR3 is TGTGCCAGCAGCCACAAGACAGGAAACGGCTACACCTTC.

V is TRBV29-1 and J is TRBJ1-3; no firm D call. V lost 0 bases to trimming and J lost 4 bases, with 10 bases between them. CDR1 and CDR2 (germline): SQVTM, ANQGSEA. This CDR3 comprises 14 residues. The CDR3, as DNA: TGCAGCGTTGAAGAGCCAGGTCGAGGAAACACCATATATTTT. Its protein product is CSVEEPGRGNTIYF.

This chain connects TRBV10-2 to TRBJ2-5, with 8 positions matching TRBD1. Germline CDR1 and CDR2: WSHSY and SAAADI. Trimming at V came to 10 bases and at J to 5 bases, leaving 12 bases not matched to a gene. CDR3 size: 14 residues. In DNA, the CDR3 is TGCGCCACCACTGACAGGGGAATAGGGGAGACCCAGTACTTC. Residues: CATTDRGIGETQYF.

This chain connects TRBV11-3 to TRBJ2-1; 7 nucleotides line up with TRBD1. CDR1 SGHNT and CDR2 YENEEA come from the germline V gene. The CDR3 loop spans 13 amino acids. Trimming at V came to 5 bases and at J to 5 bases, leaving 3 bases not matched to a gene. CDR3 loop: CASSPGQDNEQFF. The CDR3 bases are TGTGCCAGCAGCCCAGGACAGGACAATGAGCAGTTCTTC.

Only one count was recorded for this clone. CDR3 loop: CASSVELAGGRETQYF. In DNA form, the CDR3 reads TGTGCCAGCAGCGTAGAGCTAGCGGGAGGCCGGGAGACCCAGTACTTC. The genes are TRBV9 and TRBJ2-5, with TRBD2 matching over 11 bases. The germline CDR1 and CDR2 sequences are SGDLS and YYNGEE. The CDR3 totals 16 residues. V lost 0 bases, J lost 5 bases, and 6 bases stayed unmatched.

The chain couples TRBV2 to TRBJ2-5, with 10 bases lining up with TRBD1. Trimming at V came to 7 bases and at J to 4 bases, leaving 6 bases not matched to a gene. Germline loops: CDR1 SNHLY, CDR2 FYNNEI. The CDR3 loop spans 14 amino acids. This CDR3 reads CASTRQGAGETQYF. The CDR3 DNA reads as TGTGCCAGCACCCGACAGGGGGCAGGAGAGACCCAGTACTTC.

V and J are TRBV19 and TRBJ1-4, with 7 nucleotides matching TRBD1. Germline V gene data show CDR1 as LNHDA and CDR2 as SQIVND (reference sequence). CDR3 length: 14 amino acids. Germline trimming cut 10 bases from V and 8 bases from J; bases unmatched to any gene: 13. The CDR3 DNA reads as TGTGCCACCGGGATAACAGGGGAAGGGGAAAAACTGTTTTTT. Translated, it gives CATGITGEGEKLFF.

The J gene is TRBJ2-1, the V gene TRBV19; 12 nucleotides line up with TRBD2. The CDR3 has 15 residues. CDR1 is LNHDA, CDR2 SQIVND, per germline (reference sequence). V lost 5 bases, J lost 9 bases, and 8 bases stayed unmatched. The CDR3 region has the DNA TGTGCCAGTAGTCTGGGGCTAGCGGGAGGGTTTGAGCAGTTCTTC. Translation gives CASSLGLAGGFEQFF.

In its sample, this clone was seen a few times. Here the CDR3 DNA reads TGTGCCAGCAGCAGTACAGGGGCGGCCACTGAAGCTTTCTTT. Translating gives CASSSTGAATEAFF. The chain links TRBV3-1 (or the pseudogene TRBV3-2) to TRBJ1-1; 7 bases are shared with TRBD1. Germline V lookup: CDR1 LGHDT, CDR2 YNNKEL (reference sequence). This CDR3 is 14 amino acids long. J gave up 4 bases and V 5 bases, and 7 bases lay outside the gene matches.

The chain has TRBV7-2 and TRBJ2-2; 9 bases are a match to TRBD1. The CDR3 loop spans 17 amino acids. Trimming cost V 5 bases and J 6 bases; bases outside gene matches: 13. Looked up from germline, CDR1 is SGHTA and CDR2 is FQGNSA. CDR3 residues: CASSQDRGSHRAGELFF. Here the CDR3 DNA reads TGTGCCAGCAGCCAGGACAGGGGCTCCCACAGGGCCGGGGAGCTGTTTTTT.